This TCR beta chain was sequenced in a study of human T cells and chemical hapten exposure. Study-level information: The study traced per-sample TCR yield variation mainly to small differences in pooled library volumes.

This clonotype was counted a few times. Time point: healthy volunteer bleed at 2 weeks. The total RNA was obtained from whole blood that was not fractionated. Individual cDNA molecules each carried unique molecular identifiers attached by the library. Authors' methods: A per-sample median of about 96,000 TCRs was observed, with counts ranging from about 20,000 to 690,600. TCRdb called the RACE reads again in MiXCR, with one record for every CDR3 protein. In this record, the V and J calls reflect TCRdb's handling and not the investigators' own analysis. The sample consists of roughly 120,000 distinct CDR3 sequences, about 8.2% of them appearing once. The CDR3 spans 15 residues. Germline assignment: CDR1 SEHNR and CDR2 FQNEAQ (reference sequence). Trimming removed 5 bases at V and 4 bases at J, with 17 bases between.

The sequencing sample was made of whole blood. This clonotype was obtained from a male donor in good health. Some clones in this sample may be carry-over from other donors' samples. The V gene is TRBV7-9, the J gene TRBJ1-1; the D gene is possibly TRBD1 (5 bases). The CDR3 nucleotides are TGTGCCAGCAGCCCCCACCCCGGGGGGTCCACTGAAGCTTTCTTT. It encodes CASSPHPGGSTEAFF.